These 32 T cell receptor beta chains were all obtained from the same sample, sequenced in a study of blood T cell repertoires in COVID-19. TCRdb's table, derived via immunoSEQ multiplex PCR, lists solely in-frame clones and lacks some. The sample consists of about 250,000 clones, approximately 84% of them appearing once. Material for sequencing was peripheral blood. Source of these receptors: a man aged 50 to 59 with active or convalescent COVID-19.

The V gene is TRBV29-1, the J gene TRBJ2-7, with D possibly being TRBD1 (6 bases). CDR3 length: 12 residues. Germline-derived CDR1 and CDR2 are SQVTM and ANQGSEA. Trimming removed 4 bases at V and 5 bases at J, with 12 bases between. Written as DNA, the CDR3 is TGCAGCGTTGGGTGGGGGCCGGACGAGCAGTACTTC. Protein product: CSVGWGPDEQYF.

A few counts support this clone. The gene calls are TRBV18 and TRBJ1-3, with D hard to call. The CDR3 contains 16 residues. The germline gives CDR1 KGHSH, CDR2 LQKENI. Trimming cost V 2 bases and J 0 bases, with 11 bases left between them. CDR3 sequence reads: CASSPKSQTSGNTIYF. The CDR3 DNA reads TGTGCCAGCTCACCAAAATCACAGACCTCTGGAAACACCATATATTTT.

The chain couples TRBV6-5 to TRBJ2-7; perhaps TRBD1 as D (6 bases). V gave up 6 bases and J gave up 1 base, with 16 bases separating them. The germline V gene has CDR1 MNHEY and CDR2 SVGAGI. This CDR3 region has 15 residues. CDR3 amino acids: CASRGQFRGSYEQYF. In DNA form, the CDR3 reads TGTGCCAGCAGGGGTCAATTCAGGGGATCCTACGAGCAGTACTTC.

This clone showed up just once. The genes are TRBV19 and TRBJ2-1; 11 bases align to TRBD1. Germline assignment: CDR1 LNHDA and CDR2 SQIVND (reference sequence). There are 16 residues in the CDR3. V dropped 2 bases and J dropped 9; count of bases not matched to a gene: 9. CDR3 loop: CASSILPGQGELEQFF. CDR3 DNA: TGTGCCAGTAGTATATTACCGGGACAGGGGGAACTTGAGCAGTTCTTC.

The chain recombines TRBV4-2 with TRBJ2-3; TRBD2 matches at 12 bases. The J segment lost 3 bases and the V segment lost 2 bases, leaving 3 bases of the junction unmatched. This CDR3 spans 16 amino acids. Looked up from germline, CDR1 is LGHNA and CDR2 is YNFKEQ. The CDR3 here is CASSQLAGGRTDTQYF. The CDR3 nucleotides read TGTGCCAGCAGCCAACTAGCGGGGGGGCGAACAGATACGCAGTATTTT.

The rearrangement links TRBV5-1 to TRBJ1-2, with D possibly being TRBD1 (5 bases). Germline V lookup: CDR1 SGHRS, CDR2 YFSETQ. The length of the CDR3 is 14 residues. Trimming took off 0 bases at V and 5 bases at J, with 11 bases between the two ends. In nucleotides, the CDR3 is TGCGCCAGCAGCTTGGAGGGCAGGGAATATGGCTACACCTTC. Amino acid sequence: CASSLEGREYGYTF.

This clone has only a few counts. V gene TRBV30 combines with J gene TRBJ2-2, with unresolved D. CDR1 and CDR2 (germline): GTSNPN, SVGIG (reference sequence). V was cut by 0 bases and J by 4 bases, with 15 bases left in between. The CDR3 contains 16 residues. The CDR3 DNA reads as TGTGCCTGGAGTGTGGAGACCCCTTCGTTCACCGGGGAGCTGTTTTTT. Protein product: CAWSVETPSFTGELFF.

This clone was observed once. The CDR3 DNA is TGTGCCAGTAGTAGAGCGGATGAGCAGTTCTTC. It yields the protein CASSRADEQFF. The chain links TRBV19 to TRBJ2-1; D is possibly TRBD2 (5 bases). The germline V gene encodes CDR1 LNHDA and CDR2 SQIVND (reference sequence). Trimming took off 4 bases at V and 8 bases at J, with 6 bases between the two ends. CDR3 length equals 11 residues.

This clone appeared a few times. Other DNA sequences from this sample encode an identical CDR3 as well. CDR3 region: CASSVRQDNSPLHF. The DNA of the CDR3 is TGTGCCAGCAGCGTAAGGCAGGATAATTCACCCCTCCACTTT. V gene TRBV9 combines with J gene TRBJ1-6; D call uncertain. The V end was cut by 1 base, the J end by 5 bases, with 7 bases between. Germline-derived CDR1 and CDR2 are SGDLS and YYNGEE. This CDR3 is 14 amino acids long.

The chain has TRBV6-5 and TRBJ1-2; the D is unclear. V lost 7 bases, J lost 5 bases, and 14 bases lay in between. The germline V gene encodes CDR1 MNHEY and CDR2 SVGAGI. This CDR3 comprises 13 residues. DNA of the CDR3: TGTGCCAGCACTACAACCAGAGGTTATGGCTACACCTTC. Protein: CASTTTRGYGYTF.

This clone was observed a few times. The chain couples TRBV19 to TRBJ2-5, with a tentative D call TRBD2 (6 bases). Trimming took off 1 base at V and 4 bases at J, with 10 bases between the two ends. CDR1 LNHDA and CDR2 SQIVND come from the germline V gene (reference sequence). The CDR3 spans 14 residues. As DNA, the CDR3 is TGTGCCAGTAGTATAGTCCAGGGAGGAGAGACCCAGTACTTC. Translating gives CASSIVQGGETQYF.

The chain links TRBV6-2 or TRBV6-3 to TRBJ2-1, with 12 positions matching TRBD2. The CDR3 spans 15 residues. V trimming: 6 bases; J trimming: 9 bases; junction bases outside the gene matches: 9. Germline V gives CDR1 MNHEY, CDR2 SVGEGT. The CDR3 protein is CASSRLAGGLSEQFF. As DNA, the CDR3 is TGTGCCAGCAGCCGTCTAGCGGGGGGGCTTAGTGAGCAGTTCTTC.

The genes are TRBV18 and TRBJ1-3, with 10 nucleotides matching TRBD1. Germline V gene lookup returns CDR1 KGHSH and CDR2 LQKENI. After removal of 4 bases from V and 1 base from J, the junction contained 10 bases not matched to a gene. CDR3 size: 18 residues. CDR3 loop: CASSRTVPGQGSGNTIYF. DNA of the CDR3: TGTGCCAGCTCACGAACGGTCCCGGGACAGGGGTCTGGAAACACCATATATTTT. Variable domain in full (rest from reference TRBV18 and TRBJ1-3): NAGVMQNPRHLVRRRGQEARLRCSPMKGHSHVYWYRQLPEEGLKFMVYLQKENIIDESGMPKERFSAEFPKEGPSILRIQQVVRGDSAAYFCASSRTVPGQGSGNTIYFGEGSWLTVV.

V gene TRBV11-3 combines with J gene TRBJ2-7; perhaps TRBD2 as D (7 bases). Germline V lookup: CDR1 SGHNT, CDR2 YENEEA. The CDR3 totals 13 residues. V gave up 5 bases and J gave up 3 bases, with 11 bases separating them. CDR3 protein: CASSPGGNYEQYF. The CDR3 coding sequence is TGTGCCAGCAGCCCGGGGGGCAACTACGAGCAGTACTTC. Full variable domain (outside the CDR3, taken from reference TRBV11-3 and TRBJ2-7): EAGVVQSPRYKIIEKKQPVAFWCNPISGHNTLYWYLQNLGQGPELLIRYENEEAVDDSQLPKDRFSAERLKGVDSTLKIQPAELGDSAVYLCASSPGGNYEQYFGPGTRLTVT.

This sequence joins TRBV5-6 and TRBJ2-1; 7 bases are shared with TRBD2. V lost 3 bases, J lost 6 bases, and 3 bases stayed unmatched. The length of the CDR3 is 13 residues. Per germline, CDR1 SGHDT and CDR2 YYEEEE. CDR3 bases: TGTGCCAGCAGCTCGGCTAGCGGCAATGAGCAGTTCTTC. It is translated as CASSSASGNEQFF. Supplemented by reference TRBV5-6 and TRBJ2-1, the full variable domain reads DAGVTQSPTHLIKTRGQQVTLRCSPKSGHDTVSWYQQALGQGPQFIFQYYEEEERQRGNFPDRFSGHQFPNYSSELNVNALLLGDSALYLCASSSASGNEQFFGPGTRLTVL.

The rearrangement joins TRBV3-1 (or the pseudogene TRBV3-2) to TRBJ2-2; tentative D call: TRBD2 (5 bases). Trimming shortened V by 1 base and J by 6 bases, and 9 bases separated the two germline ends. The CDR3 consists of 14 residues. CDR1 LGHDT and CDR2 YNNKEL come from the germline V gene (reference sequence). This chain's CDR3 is CASSQGYGAGELFF. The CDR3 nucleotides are TGTGCCAGCAGCCAAGGGTACGGGGCCGGGGAGCTGTTTTTT.

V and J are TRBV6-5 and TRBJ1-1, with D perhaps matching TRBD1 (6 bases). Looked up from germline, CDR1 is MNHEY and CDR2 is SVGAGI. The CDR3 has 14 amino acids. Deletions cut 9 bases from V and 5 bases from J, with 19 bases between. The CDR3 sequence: CASKESGAFTEAFF. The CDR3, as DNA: TGTGCCAGTAAAGAGTCAGGGGCCTTTACTGAAGCTTTCTTT.

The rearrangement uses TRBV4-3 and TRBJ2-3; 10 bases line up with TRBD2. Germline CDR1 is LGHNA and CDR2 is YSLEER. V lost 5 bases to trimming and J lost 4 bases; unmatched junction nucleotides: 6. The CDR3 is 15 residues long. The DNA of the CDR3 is TGCGCCAGCAGCGCAGCGGGGGGGCGCGCAGATACGCAGTATTTT. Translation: CASSAAGGRADTQYF.

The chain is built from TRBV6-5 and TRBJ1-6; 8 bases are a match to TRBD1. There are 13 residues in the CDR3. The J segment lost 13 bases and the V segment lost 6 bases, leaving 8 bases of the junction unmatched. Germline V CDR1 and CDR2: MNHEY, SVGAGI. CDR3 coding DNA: TGTGCCAGCAGCAGCCGACAGGGGAAGCCCCTCCACTTT. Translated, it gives CASSSRQGKPLHF.

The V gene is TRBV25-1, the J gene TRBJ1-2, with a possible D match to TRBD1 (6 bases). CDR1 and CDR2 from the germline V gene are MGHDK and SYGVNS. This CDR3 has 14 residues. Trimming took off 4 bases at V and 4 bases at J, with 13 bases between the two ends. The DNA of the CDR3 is TGTGCCAGCAGTGCGGCAGGGGATCGCTATGGCTACACCTTC. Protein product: CASSAAGDRYGYTF.

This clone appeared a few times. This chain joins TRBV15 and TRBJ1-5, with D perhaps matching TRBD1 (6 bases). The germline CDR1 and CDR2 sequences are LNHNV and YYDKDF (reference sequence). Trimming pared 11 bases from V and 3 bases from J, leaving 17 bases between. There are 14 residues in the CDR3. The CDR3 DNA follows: TGTGCCTCATCGGGTGCGGGGGCCAATCAGCCCCAGCATTTT. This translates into CASSGAGANQPQHF.

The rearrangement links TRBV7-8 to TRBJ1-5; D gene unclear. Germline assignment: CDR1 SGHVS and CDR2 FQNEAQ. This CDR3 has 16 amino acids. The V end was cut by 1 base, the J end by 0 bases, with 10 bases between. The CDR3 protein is CASSLGAAYSNQPQHF. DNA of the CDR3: TGTGCCAGCAGCTTAGGGGCAGCATATAGCAATCAGCCCCAGCATTTT.

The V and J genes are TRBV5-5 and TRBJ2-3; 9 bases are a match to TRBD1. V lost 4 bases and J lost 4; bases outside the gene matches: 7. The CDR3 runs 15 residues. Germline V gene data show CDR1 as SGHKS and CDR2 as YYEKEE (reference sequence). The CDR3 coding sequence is TGTGCCAGCAGCCCGCTACAGGGGGCTTCAGATACGCAGTATTTT. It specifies CASSPLQGASDTQYF. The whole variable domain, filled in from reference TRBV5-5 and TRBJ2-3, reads DAGVTQSPTHLIKTRGQQVTLRCSPISGHKSVSWYQQVLGQGPQFIFQYYEKEERGRGNFPDRFSARQFPNYSSELNVNALLLGDSALYLCASSPLQGASDTQYFGPGTRLTVL.

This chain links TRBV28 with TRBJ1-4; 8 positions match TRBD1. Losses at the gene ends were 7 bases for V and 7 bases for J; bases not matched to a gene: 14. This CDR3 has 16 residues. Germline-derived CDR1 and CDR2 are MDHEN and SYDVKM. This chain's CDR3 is CASTRSAGGVGEKLFF. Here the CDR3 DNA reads TGTGCCAGCACTAGATCGGCAGGGGGCGTCGGTGAAAAACTGTTTTTT.

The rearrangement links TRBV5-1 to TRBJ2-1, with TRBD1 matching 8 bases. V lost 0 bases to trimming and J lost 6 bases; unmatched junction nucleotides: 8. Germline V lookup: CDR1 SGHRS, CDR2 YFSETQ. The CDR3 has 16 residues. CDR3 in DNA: TGCGCCAGCAGCTTGGAGGTTCAGGGGGCCAGCAATGAGCAGTTCTTC. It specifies CASSLEVQGASNEQFF.

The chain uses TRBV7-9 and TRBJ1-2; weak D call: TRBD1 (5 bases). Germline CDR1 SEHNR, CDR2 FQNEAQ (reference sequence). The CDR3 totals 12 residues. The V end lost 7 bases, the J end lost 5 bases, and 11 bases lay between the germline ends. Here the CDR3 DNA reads TGTGCCAGCAACTTGGGGGGTTATGGCTACACCTTC. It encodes CASNLGGYGYTF.

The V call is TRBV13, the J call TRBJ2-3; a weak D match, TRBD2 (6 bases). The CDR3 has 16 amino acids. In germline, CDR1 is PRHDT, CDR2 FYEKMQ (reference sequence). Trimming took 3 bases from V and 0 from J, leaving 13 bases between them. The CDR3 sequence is CASSFWVAGSTDTQYF. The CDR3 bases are TGTGCCAGCAGCTTCTGGGTGGCGGGAAGCACAGATACGCAGTATTTT.

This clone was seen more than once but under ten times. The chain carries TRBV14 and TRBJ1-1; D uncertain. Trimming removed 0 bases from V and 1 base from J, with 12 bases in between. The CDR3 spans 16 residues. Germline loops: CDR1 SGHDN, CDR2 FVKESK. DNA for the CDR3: TGTGCCAGCAGCCAAGATACCGTGAGTGGGAACACTGAAGCTTTCTTT. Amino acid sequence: CASSQDTVSGNTEAFF.

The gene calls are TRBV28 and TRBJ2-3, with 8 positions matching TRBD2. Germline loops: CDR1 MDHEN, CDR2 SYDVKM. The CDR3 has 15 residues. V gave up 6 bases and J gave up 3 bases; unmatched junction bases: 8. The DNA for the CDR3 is TGTGCCAGCAGGCCCGGGGGGGCTGAGACAGATACGCAGTATTTT. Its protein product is CASRPGGAETDTQYF.

The CDR3: CSASMGGRLTGELFF. The DNA of the CDR3 is TGCAGTGCTAGTATGGGGGGGCGCCTCACCGGGGAGCTGTTTTTT. This sequence joins TRBV20-1 and TRBJ2-2; possible D gene TRBD2, 7 bases. Germline V gene sequence: CDR1 DFQATT, CDR2 SNEGSKA (reference sequence). With 3 bases removed from V and 4 bases from J, the gap between germline ends came to 15 bases. This CDR3 has 15 residues.

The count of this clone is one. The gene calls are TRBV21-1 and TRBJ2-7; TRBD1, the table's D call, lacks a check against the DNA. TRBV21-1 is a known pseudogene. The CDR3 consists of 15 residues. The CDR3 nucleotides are TGTGCCAGCAGGAATACAGGGGGCGGGTTTTACGAGCAGTACTTC. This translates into CASRNTGGGFYEQYF.

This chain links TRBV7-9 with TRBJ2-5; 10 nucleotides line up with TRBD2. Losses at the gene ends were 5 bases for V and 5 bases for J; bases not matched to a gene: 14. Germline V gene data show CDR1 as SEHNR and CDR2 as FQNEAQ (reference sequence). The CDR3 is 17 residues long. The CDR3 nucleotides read TGTGCCAGCAGCCTTGGACTAGCGGTCCAAGGTGGGGAGACCCAGTACTTC. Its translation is CASSLGLAVQGGETQYF.